These 18 T cell receptor beta chains came from one sample sequenced in a study of blood T cells in healthy people across ages. Primers used in a second PCR of roughly 7 to 11 cycles were a sample-barcoded 5' primer and a J-beta primer mix. TCRdb used MiXCR to reprocess the 5' RACE reads, holding one entry per CDR3 protein. Of some 750,000 distinct CDR3 sequences listed, about 20% are singletons. Sequenced: blood. The receptors come from a man between 70 and 80 years old in good health.

This clonotype turned up a few times. This chain uses TRBV14 with TRBJ2-1; D not resolved. Per the germline V gene, CDR1 is SGHDN and CDR2 is FVKESK. The ends were cut back, 4 bases at V and 7 bases at J, with 14 bases in the middle. This CDR3 comprises 14 residues. The CDR3 bases are TGTGCCAGCAGCCCCCCGATCGCGGCTAATGAGCAGTTCTTC. Translating gives CASSPPIAANEQFF.

The chain joins TRBV12-3 or TRBV12-4 to TRBJ2-3; D not resolved. The CDR3 spans 16 residues. The germline V and J ends were trimmed by 1 base and 2 bases, with 13 bases remaining between them. This chain's CDR3 is CASSLGVSRNTDTQYF. The CDR3, as DNA: TGTGCCAGCAGTTTAGGGGTCAGCAGAAACACAGATACGCAGTATTTT.

The CDR3 sequence: CASSPGDYPNTGELFF. CDR3 in DNA: TGTGCCAGCAGCCCAGGGGACTACCCAAACACCGGGGAGCTGTTTTTT. J is TRBJ2-2 and V is TRBV9; possible D gene TRBD2, 7 bases. The germline V gene has CDR1 SGDLS and CDR2 YYNGEE. The V end lost 4 bases, the J end lost 2 bases, and 15 bases lay between the germline ends. The CDR3 spans 16 residues.

The DNA of the CDR3 is TGTGCCAGTAGCTACAAAGGGGGGACAGGAGCCTACGAGCAGTACGTC. Its translation is CASSYKGGTGAYEQYV. The chain links TRBV19 to TRBJ2-7; 8 bases are a match to TRBD1. Germline lookup yields CDR1 LNHDA and CDR2 SQIVND (reference sequence). Trimming at V came to 6 bases and at J to 2 bases, leaving 12 bases not matched to a gene. This CDR3 has 16 residues.

This clonotype has only a few counts. This chain joins TRBV24-1 and TRBJ2-1; D is undetermined. V was cut by 0 bases and J by 1 base, with 9 bases left in between. CDR1 is KGHDR, CDR2 SFDVKD, per germline. The CDR3 extends over 16 amino acids. Here the CDR3 DNA reads TGTGCCACCAGTGATTTGGACTCCTGGTCCTACAATGAGCAGTTCTTC. Encoded protein: CATSDLDSWSYNEQFF.

This clonotype was counted a few times. The V call is TRBV7-2, the J call TRBJ1-3; D unresolved. Deletions cut 1 base from V and 0 bases from J, with 10 bases between. Germline V CDR1 and CDR2: SGHTA, FQGNSA. The CDR3 runs to 16 residues. CDR3 sequence (DNA): TGTGCCAGCAGCTTAGTTGGAGGCGGCTCTGGAAACACCATATATTTT. Amino acids: CASSLVGGGSGNTIYF. The complete variable domain, with remaining parts taken from reference TRBV7-2 and TRBJ1-3, reads GAGVSQSPSNKVTEKGKDVELRCDPISGHTALYWYRQSLGQGLEFLIYFQGNSAPDKSGLPSDRFSAERTGGSVSTLTIQRTQQEDSAVYLCASSLVGGGSGNTIYFGEGSWLTVV.

This clonotype was found many times. This chain connects TRBV3-1 to TRBJ2-5; D is perhaps TRBD2 (6 bases). CDR1 is LGHDT and CDR2 is YNNKEL in the germline V gene (reference sequence). Trimming took 3 bases from V and 5 from J, leaving 10 bases between them. The CDR3 is made up of 13 amino acids. As DNA, the CDR3 is TGTGCCAGCAGCCAGACACGGGGGGAGACCCAGTACTTC. Translated, it gives CASSQTRGETQYF.

This clonotype was recorded many times. The rearrangement links TRBV12-3 or TRBV12-4 to TRBJ2-2; 9 nucleotides line up with TRBD1. V shed 6 bases, J shed 6 bases, and the junction held 11 bases outside the gene matches. The CDR3 has 16 residues. Written as DNA, the CDR3 is TGTGCCAGCAGCCTTCGGGACAGGGCCGCCTCCGGGGAGCTGTTTTTT. Its protein is CASSLRDRAASGELFF.

The V call is TRBV12-3 or TRBV12-4, the J call TRBJ1-1; D uncertain. V lost 2 bases, J lost 8 bases, and 9 bases lay in between. There are 12 residues in the CDR3. The CDR3 sequence is CASSLWAEEAFF. The CDR3 region has the DNA TGTGCCAGCAGTTTATGGGCGGAGGAAGCTTTCTTT.

This sequence joins TRBV29-1 and TRBJ2-5; D is undetermined. The CDR3 consists of 13 residues. Germline loops: CDR1 SQVTM, CDR2 ANQGSEA. Trimming stripped 3 bases from V and 5 bases from J, with 13 bases between. The CDR3 DNA sequence: TGCAGCGTTGAGTACGAGGACCGGGAGACCCAGTACTTC. It translates to CSVEYEDRETQYF.

The sample holds a few counts of this clonotype. The genes are TRBV12-3 or TRBV12-4 and TRBJ1-2, with D perhaps matching TRBD1 (5 bases). The CDR3 sequence is 14 residues long. With 6 bases removed from V and 5 bases from J, the gap between germline ends came to 16 bases. CDR3 residues: CASRLGLGGYGYTF. The CDR3 DNA follows: TGTGCCAGCAGGCTGGGACTCGGGGGGTATGGCTACACCTTC.

V gene TRBV20-1 combines with J gene TRBJ1-1; no clear D gene. CDR3 length: 13 amino acids. Deletions cut 0 bases from V and 2 bases from J, with 7 bases between. Per germline, CDR1 DFQATT and CDR2 SNEGSKA (reference sequence). As DNA, the CDR3 is TGCAGTGCTAGAGATCAACTTAACACTGAAGCTTTCTTT. This translates into CSARDQLNTEAFF.

This clonotype was seen more than once but under ten times. The chain recombines TRBV7-2 with TRBJ1-2, with no clear D. Germline CDR1 and CDR2: SGHTA and FQGNSA. V was shortened by 1 base and J by 8 bases, with 11 bases between the two germline ends. The CDR3 length is 13 residues. The DNA for the CDR3 is TGTGCCAGCAGCTTAGGTGCCCGGAACGGCTACACCTTC. Translating gives CASSLGARNGYTF.

This rearrangement joins TRBV18 to TRBJ1-1; the D gene is possibly TRBD1 (6 bases). Trimming took 3 bases from V and 6 from J, leaving 14 bases between them. The CDR3 contains 14 residues. CDR1 is KGHSH, CDR2 LQKENI, per germline. CDR3 residues: CASSPIGTNAEAFF. CDR3 DNA sequence: TGTGCCAGCTCACCGATAGGGACAAACGCTGAAGCTTTCTTT. The full variable domain, its missing parts supplied by reference TRBV18 and TRBJ1-1, is NAGVMQNPRHLVRRRGQEARLRCSPMKGHSHVYWYRQLPEEGLKFMVYLQKENIIDESGMPKERFSAEFPKEGPSILRIQQVVRGDSAAYFCASSPIGTNAEAFFGQGTRLTVV.

This clonotype was seen a few times. The V call is TRBV5-1, the J call TRBJ2-1; tentatively, D is TRBD1 or TRBD2 (6 bases each). The J call is uncertain, as TRBJ2-5 better fits the DNA end. CDR1 is SGHRS and CDR2 is YFSETQ in the germline V gene. This CDR3 is 15 amino acids long. CDR3 region: CASSLVQSGAETQYF. Here the CDR3 DNA reads TGCGCCAGCAGCTTGGTTCAGTCGGGGGCAGAGACCCAGTACTTC.

In its sample, this clonotype was seen a few times. The chain employs TRBV12-3 or TRBV12-4 and TRBJ2-4, with 12 bases fitting TRBD1. After removal of 6 bases from V and 1 base from J, the junction contained 1 base not matched to a gene. The CDR3 is 15 residues long. The CDR3, as DNA: TGTGCCAGCAGGGGACAGGGGGCCGCCAAAAACATTCAGTACTTC. Protein product: CASRGQGAAKNIQYF.

This clonotype was counted only a few times. The junction and the germline gene differ at one end; a read error may be behind it. The V and J genes are TRBV7-9 and TRBJ2-1; 8 nucleotides line up with TRBD1. The germline CDR1 and CDR2 sequences are SEHNR and FQNEAQ (reference sequence). The CDR3 loop spans 16 amino acids. The CDR3 DNA sequence: TGTGCCGGCAGCCCAAGGGGACAGGCGATCTACAATGAGCAGTTCTTC. It yields the protein CAGSPRGQAIYNEQFF.

The rearrangement links TRBV11-2 to TRBJ1-1; weak D call: TRBD1 (5 bases). Germline V CDR1 and CDR2: SGHAT, FQNNGV. The CDR3 contains 19 residues. The ends were cut back, 5 bases at V and 0 bases at J, with 25 bases in the middle. The CDR3 reads CASSPERGSWTLMNTEAFF. The CDR3 DNA sequence: TGTGCCAGCAGCCCCGAGCGAGGCAGCTGGACACTCATGAACACTGAAGCTTTCTTT.